This is a list of T cell receptor beta chains from one sample in a study of cytomegalovirus exposure and HLA in healthy donors. Libraries were prepared by immunoSEQ multiplex PCR; TCRdb keeps only in-frame clonotypes and omits some of them. The sample holds 150,000 to 200,000 clones; 80% to 85% are singletons and the top ten take about 0.89%. Material: PBMCs. These receptors were taken from a girl aged 2-9 years in good health and CMV-seropositive. Both conserved end residues are part of each CDR3. Fields, in order: J gene, V gene, D gene, clone size, CDR3 protein, CDR3 DNA. A D gene is named only where the DNA matches it firmly. The size field is filled for only some rows; it gives once, few, many or a size class.

>TRBJ1-2|TRBV28|TRBD1|NA
CASTRTGKGGYTF
TGTGCCAGCACCAGGACAGGAAAGGGCGGCTACACCTTC
>TRBJ2-3|TRBV5-1|TRBD1|NA
CASSLGTGGTDTQYF
TGCGCCAGCAGCTTGGGGACAGGGGGCACAGATACGCAGTATTTT
>TRBJ1-2|TRBV28|NA|NA
CASSLLLSPETYGYTF
TGTGCCAGCAGCCTTCTTTTGAGTCCCGAAACCTATGGCTACACCTTC
>TRBJ2-5|TRBV18|NA|NA
CASSPPGGIRETQYF
TGTGCCAGCTCACCACCCGGCGGGATTCGAGAGACCCAGTACTTC
>TRBJ2-7|TRBV6-1|TRBD1|NA
CASSEEGTGHYEQYF
TGTGCCAGCAGTGAAGAGGGGACAGGGCACTACGAGCAGTACTTC
>TRBJ1-2|TRBV30|NA|NA
CAWNMGRGYTF
TGTGCCTGGAATATGGGGAGAGGCTACACCTTC
>TRBJ1-5|TRBV27|NA|few
CASRAPGSNQPQHF
TGTGCCAGCAGGGCGCCGGGTAGCAATCAGCCCCAGCATTTT
>TRBJ2-5|TRBV11-2|TRBD2|NA
CASSRYAGGRGTQYF
TGTGCCAGCAGCCGTTACGCGGGAGGGCGGGGGACCCAGTACTTC
>TRBJ1-1|TRBV7-3|NA|NA
CASSSSGGVGYTEAFF
TGTGCCAGCAGCTCATCTGGGGGCGTAGGGTACACTGAAGCTTTCTTT
>TRBJ2-5|TRBV4-1|TRBD1|NA
CASSIRTGRLGETQYF
TGCGCCAGCAGCATAAGGACAGGAAGGCTGGGCGAGACCCAGTACTTC
>TRBJ2-7|TRBV2|NA|NA
CASSPKTGTPYEQYF
TGTGCCAGCAGTCCTAAAACCGGGACACCCTACGAGCAGTACTTC
>TRBJ2-1|TRBV23-1|NA|NA
CASSRRTEDNEQFF
TGCGCCAGCAGTCGGCGGACGGAGGACAATGAGCAGTTCTTC
>TRBJ1-1|TRBV30|NA|NA
CAWAPLSTLNLGAFF
TGTGCCTGGGCCCCTCTCTCAACACTGAATCTAGGAGCTTTCTTT
>TRBJ2-7|TRBV6-5|TRBD2|NA
CASSYSSGGPYEQYF
TGTGCCAGCAGTTACTCTAGCGGGGGCCCCTACGAGCAGTACTTC
>TRBJ1-5|TRBV28|NA|few
CASSSELGNQPQHF
TGTGCCAGCAGTTCTGAGCTGGGCAATCAGCCCCAGCATTTT
>TRBJ1-2|TRBV27|NA|NA
CASSLRGIDGYTF
TGTGCCAGCAGTTTAAGAGGGATTGATGGCTACACCTTC
>TRBJ2-7|TRBV6-1|TRBD1|NA
CASSAIIGTGGSYEQYF
TGTGCCAGCAGTGCGATAATTGGGACAGGGGGCTCCTACGAGCAGTACTTC
>TRBJ2-7|TRBV30|TRBD1|NA
CAYRDRGLYEQYF
TGTGCCTACCGGGACAGGGGCCTTTACGAGCAGTACTTC
>TRBJ2-1|TRBV5-1|TRBD2|NA
CASSLGAGGYNEQFF
TGCGCCAGCAGCTTGGGAGCGGGAGGCTACAATGAGCAGTTCTTC
>TRBJ1-2|TRBV7-9|NA|NA
CASSRRGLNYGYTF
TGTGCCAGCAGCCGAAGGGGTCTTAACTATGGCTACACCTTC
>TRBJ1-4|TRBV28|NA|NA
CASTSGGNEKLFF
TGTGCCAGCACCTCGGGGGGAAATGAAAAACTGTTTTTT
>TRBJ2-5|TRBV5-1|TRBD2|NA
CASSWGLAADETQYF
TGCGCCAGCAGCTGGGGACTAGCAGCTGACGAGACCCAGTACTTC
>TRBJ2-7|TRBV6-5|NA|NA
CASSYSTNYEQYF
TGTGCCAGCAGTTACTCGACTAACTACGAGCAGTACTTC
>TRBJ2-7|TRBV7-6|NA|once
CASSRRHPYEQYF
TGTGCCAGCAGCCGCCGACACCCCTACGAGCAGTACTTC
>TRBJ2-5|TRBV18|NA|NA
CASSPKGPQETQYF
TGTGCCAGCTCACCGAAGGGGCCACAAGAGACCCAGTACTTC
>TRBJ2-3|TRBV7-6|TRBD2|once
CASSLGLAGGPGTDTQYF
TGTGCCAGCAGCCTCGGACTAGCGGGAGGGCCTGGCACAGATACGCAGTATTTT
>TRBJ2-7|TRBV5-6|NA|NA
CASSFSRGEQYF
TGTGCCAGCAGCTTCTCCAGGGGCGAGCAGTACTTC
>TRBJ1-2|TRBV30|NA|NA
CAWSQDTYGYTF
TGTGCCTGGAGTCAGGACACCTATGGCTACACCTTC
>TRBJ2-1|TRBV6-5|TRBD1|few
CASSRDRAYEQFF
TGTGCCAGCAGCCGGGACAGGGCCTATGAGCAGTTCTTC
>TRBJ1-1|TRBV7-8|NA|NA
CASSTLRHTEAFF
TGTGCCAGCAGCACCTTGCGGCACACTGAAGCTTTCTTT
>TRBJ1-5|TRBV18|TRBD1|once
CASSPGTGGSQPQHF
TGTGCCAGCTCACCAGGGACAGGGGGAAGCCAGCCCCAGCATTTT
>TRBJ2-5|TRBV29-1|TRBD1|NA
CSVVFISKPGQPQETQYF
TGCAGCGTTGTCTTTATCTCTAAACCGGGACAGCCTCAAGAGACCCAGTACTTC
>TRBJ2-3|TRBV6-1|TRBD2|NA
CASSDQAGVADTQYF
TGTGCCAGCAGTGACCAAGCGGGAGTGGCAGATACGCAGTATTTT
>TRBJ2-7|TRBV28|NA|NA
CASSSMRDEQYF
TGTGCCAGCAGTTCCATGAGGGACGAGCAGTACTTC
>TRBJ2-3|TRBV30|NA|NA
CAWSPTTGASTDTQYF
TGTGCCTGGAGCCCAACCACAGGAGCAAGCACAGATACGCAGTATTTT
>TRBJ2-5|TRBV7-9|TRBD2|once
CASSPSGGDGGRPQYF
TGTGCCAGCAGCCCCTCGGGGGGGGACGGGGGGAGACCCCAGTACTTC
>TRBJ2-1|TRBV15|NA|NA
CATSRDRGGRVQFF
TGTGCCACCAGCAGAGATAGGGGAGGACGAGTGCAGTTCTTC
>TRBJ2-5|TRBV4-1|TRBD1|NA
CASSQRQGAEREQYF
TGCGCCAGCAGCCAGAGACAGGGGGCGGAGAGGGAGCAGTACTTC
>TRBJ1-5|TRBV30|TRBD1|NA
CAWSPGGQPQHF
TGTGCCTGGAGTCCAGGGGGTCAGCCCCAGCATTTT